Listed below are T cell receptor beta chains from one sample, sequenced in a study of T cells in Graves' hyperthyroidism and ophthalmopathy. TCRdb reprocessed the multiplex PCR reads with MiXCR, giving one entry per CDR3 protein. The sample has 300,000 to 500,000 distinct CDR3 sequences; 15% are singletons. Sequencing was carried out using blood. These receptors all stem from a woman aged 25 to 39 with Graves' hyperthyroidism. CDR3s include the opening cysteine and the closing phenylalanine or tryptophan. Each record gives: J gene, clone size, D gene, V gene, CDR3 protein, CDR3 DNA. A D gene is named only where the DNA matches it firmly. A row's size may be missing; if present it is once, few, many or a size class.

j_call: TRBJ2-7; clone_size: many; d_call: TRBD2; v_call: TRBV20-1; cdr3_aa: CSAHTAGTSGISYEQYF; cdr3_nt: TGCAGTGCCCACACCGCCGGGACTAGCGGGATCTCCTACGAGCAGTACTTC
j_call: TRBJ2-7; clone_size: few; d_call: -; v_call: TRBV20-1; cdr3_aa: CSASISGSYEQYF; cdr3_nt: TGCAGTGCTAGTATTTCGGGGTCCTACGAGCAGTACTTC
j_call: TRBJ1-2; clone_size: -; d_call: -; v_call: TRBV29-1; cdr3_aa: CSVESPLGATRGYTF; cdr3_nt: TGCAGCGTTGAATCGCCTTTAGGGGCTACAAGGGGGTACACCTTC
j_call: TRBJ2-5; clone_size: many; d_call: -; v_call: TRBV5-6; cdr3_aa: CASGYQETQYF; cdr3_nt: TGTGCCAGCGGGTACCAAGAGACCCAGTACTTC
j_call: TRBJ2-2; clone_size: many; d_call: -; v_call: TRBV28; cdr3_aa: CASSSPGRDTGELFF; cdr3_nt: TGTGCCAGCAGCAGCCCGGGACGAGACACCGGGGAGCTGTTTTTT
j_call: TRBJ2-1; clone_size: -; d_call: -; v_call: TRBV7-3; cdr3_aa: CASSAEPGLGANKQFF; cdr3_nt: TGTGCCAGCAGCGCCGAACCGGGGTTAGGGGCCAATAAGCAGTTCTTC
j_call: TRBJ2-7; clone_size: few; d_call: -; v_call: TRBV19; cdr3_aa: CASSIGGRGTPPYEQYF; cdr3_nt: TGTGCCAGTAGTATTGGGGGCCGGGGGACCCCCCCATACGAGCAGTACTTC
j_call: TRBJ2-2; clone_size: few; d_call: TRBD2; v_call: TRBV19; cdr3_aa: CASSIDPTSGANTGELFF; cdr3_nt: TGTGCCAGTAGTATAGACCCTACTAGCGGGGCCAACACCGGGGAGCTGTTTTTT
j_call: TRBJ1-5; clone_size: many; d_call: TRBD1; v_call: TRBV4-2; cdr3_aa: CASSQDVTGFNQPQHF; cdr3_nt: TGTGCCAGCAGCCAAGATGTGACAGGGTTCAATCAGCCCCAGCATTTT
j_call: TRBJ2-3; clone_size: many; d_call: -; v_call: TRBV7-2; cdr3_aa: CASSFGGKPSTDTQYF; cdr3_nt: TGTGCCAGCAGCTTTGGGGGGAAACCAAGCACAGATACGCAGTATTTT
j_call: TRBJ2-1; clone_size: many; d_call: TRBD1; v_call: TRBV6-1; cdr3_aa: CASSSGTVIYNEQFF; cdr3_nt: TGTGCCAGCAGTTCCGGGACAGTGATTTACAATGAGCAGTTCTTC
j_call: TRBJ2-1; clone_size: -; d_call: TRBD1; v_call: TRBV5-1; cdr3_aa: CASSTRPDRDNEQFF; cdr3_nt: TGCGCCAGCAGCACCCGTCCCGACAGGGACAATGAGCAGTTCTTC
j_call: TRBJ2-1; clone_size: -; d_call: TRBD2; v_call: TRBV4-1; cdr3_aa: CASSQQGTRVSNEQFF; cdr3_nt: TGCGCCAGCAGCCAACAAGGGACTAGGGTTAGCAATGAGCAGTTCTTC
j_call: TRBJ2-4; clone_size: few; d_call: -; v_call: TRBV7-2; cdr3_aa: CASSSTRYGAKNIQYF; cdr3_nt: TGTGCCAGCAGCTCTACGCGTTATGGAGCCAAAAACATTCAGTACTTC
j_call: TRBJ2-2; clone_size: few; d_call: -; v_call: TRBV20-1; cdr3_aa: CSAPTHPPWGITGELFF; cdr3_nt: TGCAGTGCTCCGACCCACCCACCCTGGGGGATCACCGGGGAGCTGTTTTTT
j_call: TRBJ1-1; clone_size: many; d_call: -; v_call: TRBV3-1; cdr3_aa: CASSHRQNTEAFF; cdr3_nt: TGTGCCAGCAGCCATCGTCAGAACACTGAAGCTTTCTTT
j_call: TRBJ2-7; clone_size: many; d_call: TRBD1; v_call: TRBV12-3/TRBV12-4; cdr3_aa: CASIPTGQYEQYF; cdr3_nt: TGTGCCAGCATCCCGACAGGGCAATACGAGCAGTACTTC
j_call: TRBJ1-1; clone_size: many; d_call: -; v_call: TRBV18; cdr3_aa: CASSPAGTVNTEAFF; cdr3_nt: TGTGCCAGCTCACCAGCCGGGACTGTGAACACTGAAGCTTTCTTT
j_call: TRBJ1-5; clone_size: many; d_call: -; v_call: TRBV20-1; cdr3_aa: CSARGGVDQPQHF; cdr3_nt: TGCAGTGCCCGGGGAGGGGTTGATCAGCCCCAGCATTTT
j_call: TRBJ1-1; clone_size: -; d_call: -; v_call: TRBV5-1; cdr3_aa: CASSLGASLNTEAFF; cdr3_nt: TGCGCCAGCAGCTTGGGGGCCAGTCTGAACACTGAAGCTTTCTTT
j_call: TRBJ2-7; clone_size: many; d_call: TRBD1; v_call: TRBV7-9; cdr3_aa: CASTTTGGLYEQYF; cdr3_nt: TGTGCCAGCACCACGACAGGGGGACTTTACGAGCAGTACTTC
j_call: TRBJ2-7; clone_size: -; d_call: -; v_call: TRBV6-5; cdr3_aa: CASSYSGGGSYEQYF; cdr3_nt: TGTGCCAGCAGTTACTCCGGGGGAGGCTCCTACGAGCAGTACTTC
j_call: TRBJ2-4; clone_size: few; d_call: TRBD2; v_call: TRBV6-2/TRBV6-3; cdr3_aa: CASRKRAGVKNIQYF; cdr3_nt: TGTGCCAGCCGAAAAAGAGCGGGAGTAAAAAACATTCAGTACTTC
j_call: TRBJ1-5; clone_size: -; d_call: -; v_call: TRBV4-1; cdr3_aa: CASSQVATDNQPQHF; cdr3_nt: TGCGCCAGCAGCCAAGTCGCGACAGACAATCAGCCCCAGCATTTT
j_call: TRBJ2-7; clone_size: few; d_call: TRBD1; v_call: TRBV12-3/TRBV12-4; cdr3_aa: CASTIGITRNRRTGTRYEQYF; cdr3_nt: TGTGCCAGCACTATAGGCATCACCCGCAATAGGCGGACAGGTACTCGCTACGAGCAGTACTTC
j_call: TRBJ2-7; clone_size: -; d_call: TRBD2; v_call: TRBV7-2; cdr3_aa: CASSITSQLAASSYEQYF; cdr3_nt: TGTGCCAGCAGCATAACATCCCAACTAGCGGCGAGCTCCTACGAGCAGTACTTC
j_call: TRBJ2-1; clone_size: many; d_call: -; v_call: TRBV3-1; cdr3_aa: CASSLLRREQFF; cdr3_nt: TGTGCCAGCAGCCTATTGCGGCGTGAGCAGTTCTTC
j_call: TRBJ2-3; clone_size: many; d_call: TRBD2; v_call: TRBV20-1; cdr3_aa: CSARASAGGTDTQYF; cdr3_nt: TGCAGTGCTAGAGCGTCGGCGGGAGGCACAGATACGCAGTATTTT
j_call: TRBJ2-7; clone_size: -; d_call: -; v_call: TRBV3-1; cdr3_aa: CASSRGLRGRLSYEQYF; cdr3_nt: TGTGCCAGCAGCCGGGGCCTACGGGGCCGGCTTTCCTACGAGCAGTACTTC
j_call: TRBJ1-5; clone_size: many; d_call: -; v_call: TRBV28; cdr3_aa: CASSNSGGPDQPQHF; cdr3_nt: TGTGCCAGCAGCAATTCGGGGGGCCCCGATCAGCCCCAGCATTTT
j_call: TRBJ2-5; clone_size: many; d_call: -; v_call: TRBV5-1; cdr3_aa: CASSLASAFQETQYF; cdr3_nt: TGCGCCAGCAGCTTGGCTAGCGCCTTCCAAGAGACCCAGTACTTC
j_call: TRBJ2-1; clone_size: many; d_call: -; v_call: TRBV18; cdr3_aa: CASSLLSERAVNEQFF; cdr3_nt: TGTGCCAGCTCACTACTCAGCGAGAGGGCCGTCAATGAGCAGTTCTTC
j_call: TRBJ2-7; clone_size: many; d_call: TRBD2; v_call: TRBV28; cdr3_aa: CASSFSGRYSLYEQYF; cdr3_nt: TGTGCCAGCAGTTTTAGCGGGAGATACTCCCTCTACGAGCAGTACTTC
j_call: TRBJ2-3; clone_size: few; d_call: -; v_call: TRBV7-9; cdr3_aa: CASSLVGGTNTDTQYF; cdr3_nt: TGTGCCAGCAGCTTAGTGGGCGGGACAAACACAGATACGCAGTATTTT
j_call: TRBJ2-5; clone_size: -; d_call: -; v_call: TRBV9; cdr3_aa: CASSVEGSLSETQYF; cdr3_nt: TGTGCCAGCAGCGTAGAAGGGAGTCTGTCAGAGACCCAGTACTTC
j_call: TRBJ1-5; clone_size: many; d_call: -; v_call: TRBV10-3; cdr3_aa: CAIRESAVGQPQHF; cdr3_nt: TGTGCCATCAGGGAGAGTGCGGTTGGTCAGCCCCAGCATTTT
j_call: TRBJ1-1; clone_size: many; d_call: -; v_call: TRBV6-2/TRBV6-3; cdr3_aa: CASSWRRTMNTEAFF; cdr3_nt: TGTGCCAGCAGTTGGAGGCGGACGATGAACACTGAAGCTTTCTTT
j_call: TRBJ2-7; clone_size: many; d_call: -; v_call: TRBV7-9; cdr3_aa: CASSLDGDEQYF; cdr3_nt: TGCGCCAGCAGCTTGGATGGGGACGAGCAGTACTTC
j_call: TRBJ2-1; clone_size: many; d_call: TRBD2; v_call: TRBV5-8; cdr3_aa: CASSPGTSVYNEQFF; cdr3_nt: TGTGCCAGCAGTCCCGGGACTAGTGTCTACAATGAGCAGTTCTTC
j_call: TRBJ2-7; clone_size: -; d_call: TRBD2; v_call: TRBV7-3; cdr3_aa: CASSEGGLAGSYEQYF; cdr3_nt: TGTGCCAGCAGCGAGGGGGGGCTAGCGGGCTCCTACGAGCAGTACTTC
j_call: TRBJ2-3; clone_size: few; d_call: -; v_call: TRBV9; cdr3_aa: CASSVVQGTDTQYF; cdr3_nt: TGTGCCAGCAGCGTAGTCCAGGGGACAGATACGCAGTATTTT
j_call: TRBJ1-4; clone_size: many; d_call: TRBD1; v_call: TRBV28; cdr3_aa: CASSPGTGLEKLFF; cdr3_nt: TGTGCCAGCAGCCCAGGGACAGGTCTTGAAAAACTGTTTTTT
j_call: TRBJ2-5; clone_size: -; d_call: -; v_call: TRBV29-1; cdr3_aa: CSAHQETQYF; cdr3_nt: TGCAGCGCCCACCAAGAGACCCAGTACTTC
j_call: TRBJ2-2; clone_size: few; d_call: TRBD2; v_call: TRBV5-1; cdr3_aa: CASSLGRGTSGSGTGELFF; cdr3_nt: TGCGCCAGCAGCTTGGGCCGAGGGACTAGCGGGAGCGGCACCGGGGAGCTGTTTTTT
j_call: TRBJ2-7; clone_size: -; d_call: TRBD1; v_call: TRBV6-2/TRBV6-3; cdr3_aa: CASTLTGTGTSEQYF; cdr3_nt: TGTGCCAGCACTTTGACCGGGACAGGGACATCCGAGCAGTACTTC
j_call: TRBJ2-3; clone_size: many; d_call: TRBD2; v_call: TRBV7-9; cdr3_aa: CASSLAAGGRTDTQYF; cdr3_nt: TGTGCCAGCAGCTTAGCGGCGGGAGGAAGGACAGATACGCAGTATTTT
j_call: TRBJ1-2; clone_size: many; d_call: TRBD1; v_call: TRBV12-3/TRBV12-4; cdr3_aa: CASSLGQGVHGYTF; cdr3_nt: TGTGCCAGCAGCCTAGGACAGGGGGTTCATGGCTACACCTTC
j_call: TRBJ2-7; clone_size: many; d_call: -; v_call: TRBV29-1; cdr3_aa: CSAALGLSYEQYF; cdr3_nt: TGCAGCGCCGCCCTCGGACTTTCCTACGAGCAGTACTTC
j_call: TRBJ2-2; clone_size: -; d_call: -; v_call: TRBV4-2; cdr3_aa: CASSQGGRGLDTGELFF; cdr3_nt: TGTGCCAGCAGCCAAGGCGGGCGGGGGCTCGACACCGGGGAGCTGTTTTTT
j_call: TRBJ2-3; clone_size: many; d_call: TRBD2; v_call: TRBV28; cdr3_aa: CASSSASGGTGVTDTQYF; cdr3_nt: TGTGCCAGCAGTTCCGCCTCGGGGGGAACGGGAGTTACAGATACGCAGTATTTT
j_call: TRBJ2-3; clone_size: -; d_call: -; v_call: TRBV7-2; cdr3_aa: CASSFGEGDTQYF; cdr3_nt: TGTGCCAGCAGCTTCGGTGAGGGCGATACGCAGTATTTT
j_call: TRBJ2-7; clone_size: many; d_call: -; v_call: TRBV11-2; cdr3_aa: CASSLALLGQWDEQYF; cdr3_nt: TGTGCCAGCAGCTTAGCCTTATTGGGTCAGTGGGACGAGCAGTACTTC
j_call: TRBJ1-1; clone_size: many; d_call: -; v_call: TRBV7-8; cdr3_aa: CASSLEALMNTEAFF; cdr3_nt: TGTGCCAGCAGCTTAGAGGCCCTGATGAACACTGAAGCTTTCTTT
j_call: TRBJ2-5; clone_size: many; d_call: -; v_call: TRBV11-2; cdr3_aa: CASSLVPGTQETQYF; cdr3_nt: TGTGCCAGCAGCTTAGTCCCAGGGACACAAGAGACCCAGTACTTC
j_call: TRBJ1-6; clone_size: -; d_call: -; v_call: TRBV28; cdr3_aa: CASSFYRARRGYNSPLHF; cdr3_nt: TGTGCCAGCAGTTTCTATAGGGCCCGGAGGGGATATAATTCACCCCTCCACTTT
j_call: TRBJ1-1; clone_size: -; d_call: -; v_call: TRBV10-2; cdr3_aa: CASSDRQGGRFTEAFF; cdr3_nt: TGCGCCAGCAGTGACCGGCAGGGAGGCCGTTTCACTGAAGCTTTCTTT
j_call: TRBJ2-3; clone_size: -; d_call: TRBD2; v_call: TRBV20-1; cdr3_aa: CSALIAGVADTQYF; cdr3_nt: TGCAGTGCTCTCATAGCGGGGGTAGCAGATACGCAGTATTTT